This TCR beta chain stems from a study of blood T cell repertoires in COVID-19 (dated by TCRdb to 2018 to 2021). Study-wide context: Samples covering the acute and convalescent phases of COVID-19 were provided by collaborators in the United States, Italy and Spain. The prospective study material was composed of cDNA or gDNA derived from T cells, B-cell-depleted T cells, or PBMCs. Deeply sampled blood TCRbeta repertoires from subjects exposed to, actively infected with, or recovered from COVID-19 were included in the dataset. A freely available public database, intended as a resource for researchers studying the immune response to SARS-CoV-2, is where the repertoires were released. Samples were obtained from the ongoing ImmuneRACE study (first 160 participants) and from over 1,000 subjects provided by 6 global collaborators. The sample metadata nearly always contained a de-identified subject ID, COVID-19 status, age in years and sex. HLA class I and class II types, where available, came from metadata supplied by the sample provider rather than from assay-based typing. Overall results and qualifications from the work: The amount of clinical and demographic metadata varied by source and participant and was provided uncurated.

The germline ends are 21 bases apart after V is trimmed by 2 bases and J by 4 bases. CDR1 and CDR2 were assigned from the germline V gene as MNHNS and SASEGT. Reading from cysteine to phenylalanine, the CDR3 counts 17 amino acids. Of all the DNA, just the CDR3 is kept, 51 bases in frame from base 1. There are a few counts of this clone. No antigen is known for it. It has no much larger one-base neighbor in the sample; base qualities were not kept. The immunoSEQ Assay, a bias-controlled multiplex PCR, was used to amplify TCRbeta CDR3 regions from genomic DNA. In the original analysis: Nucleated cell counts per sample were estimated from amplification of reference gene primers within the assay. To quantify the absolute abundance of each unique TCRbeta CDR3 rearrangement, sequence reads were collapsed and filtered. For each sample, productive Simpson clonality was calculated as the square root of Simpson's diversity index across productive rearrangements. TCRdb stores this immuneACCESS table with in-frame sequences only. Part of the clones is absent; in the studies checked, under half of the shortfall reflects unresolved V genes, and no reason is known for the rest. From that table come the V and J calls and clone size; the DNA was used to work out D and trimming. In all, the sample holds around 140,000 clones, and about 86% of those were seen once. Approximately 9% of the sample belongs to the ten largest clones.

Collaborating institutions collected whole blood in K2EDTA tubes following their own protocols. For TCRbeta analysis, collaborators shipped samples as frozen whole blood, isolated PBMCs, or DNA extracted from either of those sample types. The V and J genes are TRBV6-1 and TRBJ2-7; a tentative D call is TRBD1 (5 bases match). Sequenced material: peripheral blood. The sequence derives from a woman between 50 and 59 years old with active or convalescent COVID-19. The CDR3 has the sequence CASSELLVGTGRYEQYF. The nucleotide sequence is TGTGCCAGCAGTGAACTGTTAGTGGGAACAGGTCGGTACGAGCAGTACTTC.